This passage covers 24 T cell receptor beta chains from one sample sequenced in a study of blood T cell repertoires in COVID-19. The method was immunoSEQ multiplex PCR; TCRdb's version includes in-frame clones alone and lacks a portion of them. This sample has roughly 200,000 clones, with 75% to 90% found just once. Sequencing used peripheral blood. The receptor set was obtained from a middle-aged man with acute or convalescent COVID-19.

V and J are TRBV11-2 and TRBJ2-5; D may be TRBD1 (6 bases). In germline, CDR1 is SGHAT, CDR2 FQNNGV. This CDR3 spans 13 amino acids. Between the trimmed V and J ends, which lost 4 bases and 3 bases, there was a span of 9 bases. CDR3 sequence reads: CASSSGEKETQYF. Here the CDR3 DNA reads TGTGCCAGCAGCTCAGGGGAGAAAGAGACCCAGTACTTC.

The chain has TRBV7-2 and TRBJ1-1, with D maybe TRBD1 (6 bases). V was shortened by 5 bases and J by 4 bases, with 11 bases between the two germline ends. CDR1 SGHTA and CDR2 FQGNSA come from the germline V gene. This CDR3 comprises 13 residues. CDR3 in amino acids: CASSPGQSTEAFF. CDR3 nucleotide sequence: TGTGCCAGCAGCCCCGGACAGTCCACTGAAGCTTTCTTT.

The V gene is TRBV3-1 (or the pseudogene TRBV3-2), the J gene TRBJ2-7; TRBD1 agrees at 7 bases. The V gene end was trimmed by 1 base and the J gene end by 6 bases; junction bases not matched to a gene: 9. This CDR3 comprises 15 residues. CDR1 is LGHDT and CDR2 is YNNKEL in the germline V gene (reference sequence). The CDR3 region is CASSQAETGRGEQYF. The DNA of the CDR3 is TGTGCCAGCAGCCAAGCCGAGACAGGGCGCGGCGAGCAGTACTTC.

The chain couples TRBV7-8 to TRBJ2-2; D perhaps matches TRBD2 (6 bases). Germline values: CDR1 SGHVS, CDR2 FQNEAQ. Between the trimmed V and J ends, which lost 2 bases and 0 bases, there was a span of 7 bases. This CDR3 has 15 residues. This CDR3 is CASSLTGANTGELFF. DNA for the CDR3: TGTGCCAGCAGCTTAACGGGGGCGAACACCGGGGAGCTGTTTTTT.

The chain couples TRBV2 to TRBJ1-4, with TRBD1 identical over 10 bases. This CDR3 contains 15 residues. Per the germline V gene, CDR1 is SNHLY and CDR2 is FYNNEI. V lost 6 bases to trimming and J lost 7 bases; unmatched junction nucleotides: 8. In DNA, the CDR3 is TGTGCCAGCAGACGGGACAGGGGCCCTGGTGAAAAACTGTTTTTT. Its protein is CASRRDRGPGEKLFF.

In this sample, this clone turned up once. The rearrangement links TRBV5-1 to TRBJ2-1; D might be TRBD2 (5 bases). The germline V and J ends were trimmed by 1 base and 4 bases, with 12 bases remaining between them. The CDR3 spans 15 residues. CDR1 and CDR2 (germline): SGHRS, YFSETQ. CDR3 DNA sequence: TGCGCCAGCAGCTTGAGGACTGGGGAGTACAATGAGCAGTTCTTC. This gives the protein CASSLRTGEYNEQFF. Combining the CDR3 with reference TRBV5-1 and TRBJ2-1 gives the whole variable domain KAGVTQTPRYLIKTRGQQVTLSCSPISGHRSVSWYQQTPGQGLQFLFEYFSETQRNKGNFPGRFSGRQFSNSRSEMNVSTLELGDSALYLCASSLRTGEYNEQFFGPGTRLTVL.

This chain's CDR3 is CASSLGSGSYEQYF. The CDR3 DNA is TGTGCCAGCAGCTTGGGCAGCGGATCCTACGAGCAGTACTTC. V is TRBV5-6 and J is TRBJ2-7; D is possibly TRBD2 (5 bases). Trimming cost V 0 bases and J 1 base, with 8 bases left between them. The CDR3 loop spans 14 amino acids. Per the germline V gene, CDR1 is SGHDT and CDR2 is YYEEEE.

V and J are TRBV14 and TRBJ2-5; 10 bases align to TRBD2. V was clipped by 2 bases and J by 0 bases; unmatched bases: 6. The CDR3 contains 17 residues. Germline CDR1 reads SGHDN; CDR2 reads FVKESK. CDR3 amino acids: CASSQRSLAGDQETQYF. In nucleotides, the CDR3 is TGTGCCAGCAGCCAAAGGTCGCTAGCGGGAGACCAAGAGACCCAGTACTTC.

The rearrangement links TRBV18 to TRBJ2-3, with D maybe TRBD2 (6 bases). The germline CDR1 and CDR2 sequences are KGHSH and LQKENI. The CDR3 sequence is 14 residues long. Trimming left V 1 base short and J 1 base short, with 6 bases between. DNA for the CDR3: TGTGCCAGCTCACCACGGAGGGGCACAGATACGCAGTATTTT. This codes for CASSPRRGTDTQYF.

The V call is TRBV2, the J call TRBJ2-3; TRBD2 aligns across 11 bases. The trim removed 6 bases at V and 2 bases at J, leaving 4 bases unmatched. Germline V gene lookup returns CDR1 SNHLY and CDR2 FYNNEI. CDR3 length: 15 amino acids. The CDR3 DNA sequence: TGTGCCAGCAGGGGGACTAGCGGTGACACAGATACGCAGTATTTT. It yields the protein CASRGTSGDTDTQYF.

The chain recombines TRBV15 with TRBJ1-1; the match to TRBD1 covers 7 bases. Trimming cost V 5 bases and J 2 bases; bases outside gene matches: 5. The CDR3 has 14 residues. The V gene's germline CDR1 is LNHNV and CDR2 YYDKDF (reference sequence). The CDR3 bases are TGTGCCACCAGCCGGGGACAGACTAACACTGAAGCTTTCTTT. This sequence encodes CATSRGQTNTEAFF.

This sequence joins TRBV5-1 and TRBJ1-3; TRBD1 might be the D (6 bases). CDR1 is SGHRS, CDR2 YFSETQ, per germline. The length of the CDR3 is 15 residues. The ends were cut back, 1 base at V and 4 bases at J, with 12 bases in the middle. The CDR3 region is CASSLIPGEGNTIYF. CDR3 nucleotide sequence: TGCGCCAGCAGCTTGATTCCAGGGGAGGGAAACACCATATATTTT.

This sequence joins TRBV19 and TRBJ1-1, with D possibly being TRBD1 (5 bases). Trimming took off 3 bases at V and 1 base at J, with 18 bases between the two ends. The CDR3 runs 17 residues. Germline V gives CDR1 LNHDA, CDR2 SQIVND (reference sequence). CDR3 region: CASSMGGRAAWNTEAFF. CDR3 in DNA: TGTGCCAGTAGTATGGGCGGCAGGGCCGCTTGGAACACTGAAGCTTTCTTT.

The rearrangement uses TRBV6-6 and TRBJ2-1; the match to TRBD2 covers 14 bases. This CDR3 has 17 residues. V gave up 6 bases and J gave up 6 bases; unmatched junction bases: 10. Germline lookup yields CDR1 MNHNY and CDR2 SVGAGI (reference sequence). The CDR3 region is CASSRRGLAGEFNEQFF. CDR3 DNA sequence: TGTGCCAGCAGCCGAAGGGGACTAGCGGGAGAGTTCAATGAGCAGTTCTTC.

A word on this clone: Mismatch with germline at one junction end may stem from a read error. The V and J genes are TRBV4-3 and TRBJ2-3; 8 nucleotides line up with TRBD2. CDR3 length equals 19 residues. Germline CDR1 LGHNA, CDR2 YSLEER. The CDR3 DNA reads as TGCGCCAGCAGCCAAGACGTAAGACTAGCGTCGTCCCGCACGGATACGCAGTATTTT. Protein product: CASSQDVRLASSRTDTQYF.

CDR3 nucleotide sequence: TGTGCCAGCAGTTTATGGTCAGGGCGGGAAGCTTTCTTT. Translation gives CASSLWSGREAFF. The rearrangement uses TRBV27 and TRBJ1-1; possibly TRBD1 for D (5 bases). V lost 1 base and J 8 bases, leaving 11 bases between the germline ends. Germline CDR1 MNHEY, CDR2 SMNVEV (reference sequence). The CDR3 is 13 residues long.

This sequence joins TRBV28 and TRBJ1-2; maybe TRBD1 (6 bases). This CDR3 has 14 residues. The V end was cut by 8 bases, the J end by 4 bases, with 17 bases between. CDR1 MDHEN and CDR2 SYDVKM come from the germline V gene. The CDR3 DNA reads TGTGCCAGCGGGCGGGGGGCCATAGTCTATGGCTACACCTTC. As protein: CASGRGAIVYGYTF.

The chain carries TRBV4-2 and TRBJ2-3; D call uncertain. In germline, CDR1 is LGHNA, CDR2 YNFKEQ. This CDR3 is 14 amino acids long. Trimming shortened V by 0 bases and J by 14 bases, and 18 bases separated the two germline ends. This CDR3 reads CASSQDKTPTIRYF. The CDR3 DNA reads TGTGCCAGCAGCCAAGATAAGACTCCTACAATTCGGTATTTT.

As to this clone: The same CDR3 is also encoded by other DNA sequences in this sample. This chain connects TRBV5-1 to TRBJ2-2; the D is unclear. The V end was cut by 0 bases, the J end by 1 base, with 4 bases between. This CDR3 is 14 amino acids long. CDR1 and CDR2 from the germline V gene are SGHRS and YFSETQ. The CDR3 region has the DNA TGCGCCAGCAGCTTGGGACAGAACACCGGGGAGCTGTTTTTT. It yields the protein CASSLGQNTGELFF.

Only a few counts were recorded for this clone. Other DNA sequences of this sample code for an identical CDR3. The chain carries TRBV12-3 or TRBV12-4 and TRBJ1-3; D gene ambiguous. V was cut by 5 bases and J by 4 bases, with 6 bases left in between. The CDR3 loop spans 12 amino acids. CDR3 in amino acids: CASSLQGNTIYF. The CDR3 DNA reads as TGTGCCAGCAGTCTACAGGGAAACACCATATATTTT.

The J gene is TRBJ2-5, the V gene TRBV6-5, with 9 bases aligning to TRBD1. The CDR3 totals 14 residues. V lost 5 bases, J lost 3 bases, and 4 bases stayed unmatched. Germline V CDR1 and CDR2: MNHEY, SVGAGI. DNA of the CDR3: TGTGCCAGCAGTCAGGACAGGGGTAAAGAGACCCAGTACTTC. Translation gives CASSQDRGKETQYF.

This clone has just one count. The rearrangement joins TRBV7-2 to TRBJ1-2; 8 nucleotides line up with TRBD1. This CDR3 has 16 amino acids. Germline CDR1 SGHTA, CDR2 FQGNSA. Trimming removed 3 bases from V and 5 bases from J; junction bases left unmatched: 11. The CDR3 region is CASSFPGLQGAYGYTF. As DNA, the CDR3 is TGTGCCAGCAGCTTCCCCGGGCTTCAGGGGGCGTATGGCTACACCTTC.

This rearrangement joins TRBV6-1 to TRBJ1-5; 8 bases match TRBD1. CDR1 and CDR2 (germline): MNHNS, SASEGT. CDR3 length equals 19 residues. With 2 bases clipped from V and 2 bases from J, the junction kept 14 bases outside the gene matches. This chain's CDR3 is CASSELDRAVGLGNQPQHF. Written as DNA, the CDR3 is TGTGCCAGCAGTGAATTGGACAGGGCGGTCGGTCTGGGCAATCAGCCCCAGCATTTT.

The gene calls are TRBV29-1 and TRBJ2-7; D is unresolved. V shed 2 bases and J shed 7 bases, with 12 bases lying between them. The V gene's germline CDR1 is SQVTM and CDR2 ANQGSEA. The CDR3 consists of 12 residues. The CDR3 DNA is TGCAGCGTTGAAATCGGGTTTCGGGAGCAGTACTTC. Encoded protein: CSVEIGFREQYF.